The TCR beta chain described here comes from a study of control samples from healthy donors and cancer patients. V lost 3 bases and J lost 6, with 19 bases in between. Germline loops: CDR1 SGDLS, CDR2 YYNGEE. CDR3 length: 17 amino acids. This table comes from immunoSEQ multiplex PCR, and its TCRdb copy is limited to in-frame clones, with some not included. Of roughly 100,000 clones listed, more than 85% are singletons. V usage is TRBV9 and J usage is TRBJ1-6; the D gene is possibly TRBD1 (5 bases). This receptor was taken from a man in his sixties with lung cancer. The sample taken for sequencing was PBMCs. The CDR3 sequence: CASSGSTAPNRNSPLHF. Here the CDR3 DNA reads TGTGCCAGCAGCGGTTCGACAGCTCCTAATCGTAATTCACCCCTCCACTTT.